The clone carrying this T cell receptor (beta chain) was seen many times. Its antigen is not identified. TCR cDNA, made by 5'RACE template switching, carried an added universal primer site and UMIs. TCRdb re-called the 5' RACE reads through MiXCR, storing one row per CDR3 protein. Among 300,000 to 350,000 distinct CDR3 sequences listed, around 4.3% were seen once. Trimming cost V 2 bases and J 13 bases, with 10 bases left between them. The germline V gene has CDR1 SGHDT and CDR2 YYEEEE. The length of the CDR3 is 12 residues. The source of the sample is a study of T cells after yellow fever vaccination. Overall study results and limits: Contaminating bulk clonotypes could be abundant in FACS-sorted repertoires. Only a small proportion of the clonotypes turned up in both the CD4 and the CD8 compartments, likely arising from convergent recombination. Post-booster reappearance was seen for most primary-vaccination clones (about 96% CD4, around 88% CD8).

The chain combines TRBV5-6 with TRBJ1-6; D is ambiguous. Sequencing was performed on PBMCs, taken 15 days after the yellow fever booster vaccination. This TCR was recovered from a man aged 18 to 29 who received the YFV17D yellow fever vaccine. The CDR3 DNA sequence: TGTGCCAGCAGCTTTGGAGGGATTCCCCTCCACTTT. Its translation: CASSFGGIPLHF.